The following is a T cell receptor (beta chain) sequence with its context. Its cognate antigen is unknown. Sequencing was performed with immunoSEQ multiplex PCR; in TCRdb, only in-frame clones are kept and a portion is missing. The sample carries some 100,000 clones, 80% to 95% recorded once. These data belong to a study of siplizumab effects on memory and regulatory T cells. Study-level points and caveats: Researchers could not give a naive or memory phenotype to roughly 75-97% of proliferating CD4+ or CD8+ clones. Memory cells seemed less diverse than naive T cells, which seemed major alloresponse contributors.

Germline loops: CDR1 SGHRS, CDR2 YFSETQ. CDR3 length: 17 amino acids. V shed 4 bases, J shed 2 bases, and the junction held 9 bases outside the gene matches. The receptor comes from a human donor in good health. The chain employs TRBV5-1 and TRBJ2-3, with TRBD2 matching 11 bases. Sequenced sample: CD8+ T cells sorted from blood. CDR3 in amino acids: CASSGQGLAAPTDTQYF. Written as DNA, the CDR3 is TGCGCCAGCAGCGGACAGGGACTAGCGGCCCCCACAGATACGCAGTATTTT.